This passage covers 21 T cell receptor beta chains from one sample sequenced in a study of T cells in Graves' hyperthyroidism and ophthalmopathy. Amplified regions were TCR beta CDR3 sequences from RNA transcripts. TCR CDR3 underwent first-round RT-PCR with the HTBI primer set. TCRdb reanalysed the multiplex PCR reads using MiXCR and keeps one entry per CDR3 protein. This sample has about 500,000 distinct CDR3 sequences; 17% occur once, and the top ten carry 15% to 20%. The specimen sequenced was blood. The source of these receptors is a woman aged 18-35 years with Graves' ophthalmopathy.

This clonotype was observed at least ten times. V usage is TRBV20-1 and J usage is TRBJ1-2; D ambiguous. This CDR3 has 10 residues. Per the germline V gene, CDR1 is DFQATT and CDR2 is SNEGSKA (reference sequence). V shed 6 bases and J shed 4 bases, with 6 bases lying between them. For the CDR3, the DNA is TGCAGTGCCCAGGCCTATGGCTACACCTTC. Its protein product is CSAQAYGYTF.

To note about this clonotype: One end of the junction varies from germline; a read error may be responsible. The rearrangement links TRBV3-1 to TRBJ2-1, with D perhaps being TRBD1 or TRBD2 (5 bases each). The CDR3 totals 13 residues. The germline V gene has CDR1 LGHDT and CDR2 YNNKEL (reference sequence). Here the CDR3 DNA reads TGTGCCAGCAGAGGGACCGAGGACAATGGGCAGTTCTTC. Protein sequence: CASRGTEDNGQFF.

CDR3 region: CASSLVSSGRGTGELFF. The CDR3 coding sequence is TGTGCCAGCAGCTTAGTATCTAGCGGGAGGGGCACCGGGGAGCTGTTTTTT. This chain joins TRBV7-2 and TRBJ2-2; 12 bases align to TRBD2. Germline V gene sequence: CDR1 SGHTA, CDR2 FQGNSA. J lost 4 bases, V lost 1 base, and 4 bases had no gene match. CDR3 length: 17 amino acids. The variable domain in full, completed from reference TRBV7-2 and TRBJ2-2, reads GAGVSQSPSNKVTEKGKDVELRCDPISGHTALYWYRQSLGQGLEFLIYFQGNSAPDKSGLPSDRFSAERTGGSVSTLTIQRTQQEDSAVYLCASSLVSSGRGTGELFFGEGSRLTVL.

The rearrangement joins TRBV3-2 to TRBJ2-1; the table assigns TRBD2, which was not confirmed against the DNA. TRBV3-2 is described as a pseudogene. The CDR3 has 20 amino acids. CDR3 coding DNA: TGTGCCAGCAGCCAAGATCAACTAGCGGGAGCTTTTGATCTGGGCAATGAGCAGTTCTTC. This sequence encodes CASSQDQLAGAFDLGNEQFF.

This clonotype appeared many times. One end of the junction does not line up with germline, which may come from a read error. The CDR3 region has the DNA TGTGCCAGCAGGGGGGACACGCCTCCCCACGAGCAGCACTTC. This sequence encodes CASRGDTPPHEQHF. The gene calls are TRBV7-2 and TRBJ2-7, with a tentative D call TRBD1 (6 bases). From germline, CDR1 is SGHTA and CDR2 FQGNSA. The CDR3 length is 14 residues.

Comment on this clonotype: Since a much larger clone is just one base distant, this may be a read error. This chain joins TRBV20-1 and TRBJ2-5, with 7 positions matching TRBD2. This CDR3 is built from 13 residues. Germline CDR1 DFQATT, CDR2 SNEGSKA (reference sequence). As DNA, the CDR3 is TGCAATGCTAGAGATCCCGGGAGGGAGACCCAGTACTTC. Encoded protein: CNARDPGRETQYF.

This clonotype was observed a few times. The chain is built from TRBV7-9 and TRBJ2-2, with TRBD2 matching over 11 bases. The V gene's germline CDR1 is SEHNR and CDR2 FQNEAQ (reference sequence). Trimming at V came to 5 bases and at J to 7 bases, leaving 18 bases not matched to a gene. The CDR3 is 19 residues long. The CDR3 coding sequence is TGTGCCAGCAGCCCTATAGGGGAACTAGCGGGGGATCGCTTCGGGGAGCTGTTTTTT. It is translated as CASSPIGELAGDRFGELFF.

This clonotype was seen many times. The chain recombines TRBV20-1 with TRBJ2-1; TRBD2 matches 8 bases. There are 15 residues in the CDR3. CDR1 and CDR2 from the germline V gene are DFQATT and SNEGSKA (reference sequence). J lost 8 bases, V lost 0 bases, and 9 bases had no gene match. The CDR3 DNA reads TGCAGTGCTAGAGAAACTAGCGGAGTACGACATGAGCAGTTCTTC. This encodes CSARETSGVRHEQFF.

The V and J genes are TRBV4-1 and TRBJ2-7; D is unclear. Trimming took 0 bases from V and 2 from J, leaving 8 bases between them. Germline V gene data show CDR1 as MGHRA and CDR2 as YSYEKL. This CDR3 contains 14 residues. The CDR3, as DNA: TGCGCCAGCAGCCAAGAAAGGCAGCCCTACGAGCAGTACTTC. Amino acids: CASSQERQPYEQYF.

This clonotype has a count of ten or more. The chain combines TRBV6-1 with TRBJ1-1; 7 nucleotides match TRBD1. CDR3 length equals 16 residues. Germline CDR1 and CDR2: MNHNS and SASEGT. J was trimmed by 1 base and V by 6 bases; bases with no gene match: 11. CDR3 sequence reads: CASRPHRGWANTEAFF. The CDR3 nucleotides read TGTGCCAGCAGGCCTCACAGGGGCTGGGCGAACACTGAAGCTTTCTTT.

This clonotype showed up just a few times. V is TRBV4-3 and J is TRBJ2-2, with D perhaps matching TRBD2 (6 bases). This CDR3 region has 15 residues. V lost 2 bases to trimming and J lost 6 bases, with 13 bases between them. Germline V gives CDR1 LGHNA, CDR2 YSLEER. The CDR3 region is CASSQQMGDSGELFF. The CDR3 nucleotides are TGCGCCAGCAGCCAACAAATGGGGGACTCCGGGGAGCTGTTTTTT.

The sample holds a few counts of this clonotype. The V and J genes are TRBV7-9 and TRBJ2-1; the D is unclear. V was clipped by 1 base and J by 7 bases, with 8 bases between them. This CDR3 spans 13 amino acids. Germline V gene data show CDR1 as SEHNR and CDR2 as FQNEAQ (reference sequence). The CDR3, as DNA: TGTGCCAGCAGCTTAGTTATGGAGAATGAGCAGTTCTTC. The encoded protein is CASSLVMENEQFF.

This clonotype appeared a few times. The CDR3 nucleotides are TGTGCCAGCAGTTACTCAGGAGGCAAGGGGGAGCTGTTTTTT. Its protein product is CASSYSGGKGELFF. J is TRBJ2-2 and V is TRBV6-1, with a tentative D call TRBD2 (5 bases). The CDR3 spans 14 residues. The germline gives CDR1 MNHNS, CDR2 SASEGT. V dropped 5 bases and J dropped 8 bases, with 15 bases sitting between them.

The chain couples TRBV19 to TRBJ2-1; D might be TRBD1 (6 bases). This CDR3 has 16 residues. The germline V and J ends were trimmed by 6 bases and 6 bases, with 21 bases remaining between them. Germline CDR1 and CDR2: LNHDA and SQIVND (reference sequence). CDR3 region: CASSPPSRGTSNEQFF. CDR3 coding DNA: TGTGCCAGTAGCCCTCCCAGCAGGGGCACCTCCAATGAGCAGTTCTTC.

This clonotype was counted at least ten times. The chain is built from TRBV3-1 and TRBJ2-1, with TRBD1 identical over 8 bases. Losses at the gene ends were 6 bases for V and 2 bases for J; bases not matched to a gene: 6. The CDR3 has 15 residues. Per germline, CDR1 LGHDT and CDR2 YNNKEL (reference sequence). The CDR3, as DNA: TGTGCCAGCAGGGCCACAGGGGGTACCTACAATGAGCAGTTCTTC. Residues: CASRATGGTYNEQFF.

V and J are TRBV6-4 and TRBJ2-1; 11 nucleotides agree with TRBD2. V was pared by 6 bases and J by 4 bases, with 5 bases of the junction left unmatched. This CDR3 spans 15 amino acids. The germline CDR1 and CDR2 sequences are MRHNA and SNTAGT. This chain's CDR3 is CASRVVAGGYNEQFF. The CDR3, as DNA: TGTGCCAGCAGAGTTGTAGCGGGAGGGTACAATGAGCAGTTCTTC.

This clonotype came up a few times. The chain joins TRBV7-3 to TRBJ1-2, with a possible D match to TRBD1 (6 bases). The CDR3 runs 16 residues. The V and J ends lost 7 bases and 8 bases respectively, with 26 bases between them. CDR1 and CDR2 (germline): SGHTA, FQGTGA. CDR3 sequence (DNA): TGTGCCAGCAACCACGGACAGACTGGTCGGGGGGGAGGCTACACCTTC. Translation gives CASNHGQTGRGGGYTF.

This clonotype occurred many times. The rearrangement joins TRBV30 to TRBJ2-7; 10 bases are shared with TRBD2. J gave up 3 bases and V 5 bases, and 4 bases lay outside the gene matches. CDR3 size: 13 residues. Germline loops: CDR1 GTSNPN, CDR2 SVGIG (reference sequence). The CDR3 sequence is CAWGTSDFYEQYF. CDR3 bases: TGTGCCTGGGGGACTAGCGACTTCTACGAGCAGTACTTC.

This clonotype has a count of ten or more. CDR3 bases: TGCAGTGCTACCCAGGGTCCGTGGGGCTACGAGCAGTACTTC. The encoded protein is CSATQGPWGYEQYF. This rearrangement joins TRBV20-1 to TRBJ2-7; tentative D call: TRBD1 (5 bases). Germline CDR1 and CDR2: DFQATT and SNEGSKA (reference sequence). V was cut by 4 bases and J by 3 bases, with 16 bases left in between. This CDR3 spans 14 amino acids.

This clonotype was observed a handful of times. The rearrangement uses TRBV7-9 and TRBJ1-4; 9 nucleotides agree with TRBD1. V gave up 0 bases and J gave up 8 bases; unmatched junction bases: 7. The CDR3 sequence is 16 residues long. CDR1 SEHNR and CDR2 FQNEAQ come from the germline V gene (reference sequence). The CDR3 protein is CASSLASGQGREKLFF. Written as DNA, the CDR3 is TGTGCCAGCAGCTTAGCGTCGGGACAGGGTAGGGAAAAACTGTTTTTT.

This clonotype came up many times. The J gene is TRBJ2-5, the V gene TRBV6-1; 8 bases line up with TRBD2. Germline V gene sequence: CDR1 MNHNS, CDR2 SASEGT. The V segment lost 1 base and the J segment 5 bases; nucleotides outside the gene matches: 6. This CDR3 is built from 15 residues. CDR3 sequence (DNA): TGTGCCAGCAGTGAAGAGGCGGGGGGTTGGGAGACCCAGTACTTC. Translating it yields CASSEEAGGWETQYF.